The rows below give T cell receptor beta chains drawn from one sample of a study of CD8+ T cells in alopecia areata. Assay: immunoSEQ multiplex PCR; the TCRdb copy retains only in-frame clones and omits some. The top ten hold roughly a tenth of the sample, which has 100,000 to 150,000 clones, roughly 50% seen once. The sequenced sample consisted of NKG2D-low CD8+ T cells sorted from blood. The receptors derive from a human donor with alopecia areata. The CDR3 runs from the conserved cysteine through the conserved F or W. The D gene is left open where the match is weak. For some rows the clone size is stated as once, few or many, or as a class when expanded; others skip it.

J gene: TRBJ1-1; V gene: TRBV27; D gene: TRBD1; clone size: .; CDR3 DNA: TGTGCCAGCAGTGGCGGGACAGGCTATCTGGGTGAAGCTTTCTTT; CDR3 protein: CASSGGTGYLGEAFF
J gene: TRBJ2-1; V gene: TRBV29-1; D gene: .; clone size: few; CDR3 DNA: TGCAGCGGAGCCTCGGACAATGAGCAGTTCTTC; CDR3 protein: CSGASDNEQFF
J gene: TRBJ1-1; V gene: TRBV2; D gene: .; clone size: .; CDR3 DNA: TGTGCCAGCCAAGTGGTCGACATGAACACTGAAGCTTTCTTT; CDR3 protein: CASQVVDMNTEAFF
J gene: TRBJ2-7; V gene: TRBV29-1; D gene: .; clone size: few; CDR3 DNA: TGCAGCGTTGAAGATCTGGAGACTGACTCCTACGAGCAGTACTTC; CDR3 protein: CSVEDLETDSYEQYF
J gene: TRBJ2-3; V gene: TRBV7-9; D gene: TRBD1; clone size: .; CDR3 DNA: TGTGCCAGCAGCCAGTGGGACAGGGTCCCCCCAGATACGCAGTATTTT; CDR3 protein: CASSQWDRVPPDTQYF
J gene: TRBJ2-4; V gene: TRBV5-6; D gene: .; clone size: .; CDR3 DNA: TGTGCCAGCAGCTCCGCTTTAGCCAAAAACATTCAGTACTTC; CDR3 protein: CASSSALAKNIQYF
J gene: TRBJ2-5; V gene: TRBV5-1; D gene: .; clone size: .; CDR3 DNA: TGCGCCAGCAGCTTGGAAGCAGGTGCACAAGAGACCCAGTACTTC; CDR3 protein: CASSLEAGAQETQYF
J gene: TRBJ2-7; V gene: TRBV29-1; D gene: .; clone size: few; CDR3 DNA: TGCAGCGTGGTAACAGGGGAGGGATCCTACGAGCAGTACTTC; CDR3 protein: CSVVTGEGSYEQYF
J gene: TRBJ2-7; V gene: TRBV5-6; D gene: .; clone size: .; CDR3 DNA: TGTGCCAGCAGCTTGGTCGGGTCCTACGAGCAGTACTTC; CDR3 protein: CASSLVGSYEQYF
J gene: TRBJ1-2; V gene: TRBV6-5; D gene: .; clone size: .; CDR3 DNA: TGTGCCAGCAGCCCACAGGGATATGGCTACACCTTC; CDR3 protein: CASSPQGYGYTF
J gene: TRBJ2-1; V gene: TRBV6-5; D gene: TRBD1; clone size: .; CDR3 DNA: TGTGCCAGCAGCCCGACAGGGGTGGAGCAGTTCTTC; CDR3 protein: CASSPTGVEQFF
J gene: TRBJ2-6; V gene: TRBV27; D gene: .; clone size: .; CDR3 DNA: TGTGCCAGCAGTTTAAGCCTTTCTGGGGCCAACGTCCTGACTTTC; CDR3 protein: CASSLSLSGANVLTF
J gene: TRBJ1-1; V gene: TRBV9; D gene: .; clone size: .; CDR3 DNA: TGTGCCAGCAGCGACCAGGGTGGTACTGAAGCTTTCTTT; CDR3 protein: CASSDQGGTEAFF
J gene: TRBJ1-2; V gene: TRBV6-4; D gene: .; clone size: once; CDR3 DNA: TGTGCCACCCCCTATGGCTACACCTTC; CDR3 protein: CATPYGYTF
J gene: TRBJ2-7; V gene: TRBV29-1; D gene: .; clone size: .; CDR3 DNA: TGCAGCGTTGGGCTAACAGGGAGCTTCTACGAGCAGTACTTC; CDR3 protein: CSVGLTGSFYEQYF
J gene: TRBJ2-1; V gene: TRBV5-1; D gene: .; clone size: .; CDR3 DNA: TGCGCCAGTGGGCGGCAGGGCAACTACAATGAGCAGTTCTTC; CDR3 protein: CASGRQGNYNEQFF
J gene: TRBJ2-7; V gene: TRBV29-1; D gene: .; clone size: .; CDR3 DNA: TGCAGCGTTGAAACAGGGAGGACGTACGAGCAGTACTTC; CDR3 protein: CSVETGRTYEQYF
J gene: TRBJ2-1; V gene: TRBV30; D gene: .; clone size: .; CDR3 DNA: TGTGCCTGGAGCCTCGCAGGGGCGGATGAGCAGTTCTTC; CDR3 protein: CAWSLAGADEQFF
J gene: TRBJ2-1; V gene: TRBV19; D gene: TRBD1; clone size: .; CDR3 DNA: TGTGCCAGTACCGATGTCACAGGGGGGAATGAGCAGTTCTTC; CDR3 protein: CASTDVTGGNEQFF
J gene: TRBJ2-3; V gene: TRBV29-1; D gene: .; clone size: .; CDR3 DNA: TGCAGCGTGAACCCTACGGTTGCGGCTAGCACAGATACGCAGTATTTT; CDR3 protein: CSVNPTVAASTDTQYF
J gene: TRBJ2-1; V gene: TRBV29-1; D gene: .; clone size: .; CDR3 DNA: TGCAGCGTTTGCGGGGAAGAAAATTCTAGGTCCTACAATGAGCAGTTCTTC; CDR3 protein: CSVCGEENSRSYNEQFF
J gene: TRBJ2-2; V gene: TRBV27; D gene: TRBD2; clone size: .; CDR3 DNA: TGTGCCAGCAGACTAGCGGGAGACACCGGGGAGCTGTTTTTT; CDR3 protein: CASRLAGDTGELFF
J gene: TRBJ2-3; V gene: TRBV5-6; D gene: .; clone size: .; CDR3 DNA: TGTGCCAGCAGCTTCCCACCGGGAGTTGAGACAGATACGCAGTATTTT; CDR3 protein: CASSFPPGVETDTQYF
J gene: TRBJ2-4; V gene: TRBV2; D gene: .; clone size: .; CDR3 DNA: TGTGCCAGTTTACAGGATACTGATATTCAGTACTTC; CDR3 protein: CASLQDTDIQYF
J gene: TRBJ2-7; V gene: TRBV29-1; D gene: .; clone size: .; CDR3 DNA: TGCAGCGTTGAAGATCGTCGGGGGAAAAACACGTACGAGCAGTACTTC; CDR3 protein: CSVEDRRGKNTYEQYF
J gene: TRBJ1-5; V gene: TRBV5-1; D gene: .; clone size: .; CDR3 DNA: TGCGCCAGCAGCTTGGTCAGGGAAGGCCAGCCCCAGCATTTT; CDR3 protein: CASSLVREGQPQHF
J gene: TRBJ2-7; V gene: TRBV29-1; D gene: .; clone size: once; CDR3 DNA: TGCAGCGTTGACTACGGAAGTGGCCACGAGCAGTACTTC; CDR3 protein: CSVDYGSGHEQYF
J gene: TRBJ2-5; V gene: TRBV27; D gene: .; clone size: .; CDR3 DNA: TGTGCCAGCAGTCCTCTGGACAGCGGCGGGGAGACCCAGTACTTC; CDR3 protein: CASSPLDSGGETQYF
J gene: TRBJ1-1; V gene: TRBV25-1; D gene: .; clone size: few; CDR3 DNA: TGTGCCAGCAGTGATCGAGTCACTGAAGCTTTCTTT; CDR3 protein: CASSDRVTEAFF
J gene: TRBJ2-3; V gene: TRBV28; D gene: TRBD2; clone size: .; CDR3 DNA: TGTGCCTCCGGCCGGGAGGTTGATACGCAGTATTTT; CDR3 protein: CASGREVDTQYF
J gene: TRBJ2-5; V gene: TRBV2; D gene: TRBD2; clone size: .; CDR3 DNA: TGTGCCAGTTTGCCGGGGGGACCCGGGGAGACCCAGTACTTC; CDR3 protein: CASLPGGPGETQYF